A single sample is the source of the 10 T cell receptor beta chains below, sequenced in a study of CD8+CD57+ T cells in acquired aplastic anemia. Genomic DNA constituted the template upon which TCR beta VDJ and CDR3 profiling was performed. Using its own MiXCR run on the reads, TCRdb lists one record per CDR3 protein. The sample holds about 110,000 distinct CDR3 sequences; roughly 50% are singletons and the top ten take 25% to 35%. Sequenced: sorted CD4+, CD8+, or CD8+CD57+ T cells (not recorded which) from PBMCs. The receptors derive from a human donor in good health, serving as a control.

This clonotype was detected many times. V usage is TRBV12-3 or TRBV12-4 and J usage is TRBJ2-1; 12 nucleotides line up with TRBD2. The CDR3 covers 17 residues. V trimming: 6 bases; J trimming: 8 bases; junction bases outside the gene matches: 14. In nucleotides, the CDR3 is TGTGCCAGCAGCCCATCATCACTAGCGGGGGGAGGTGATGAGCAGTTCTTC. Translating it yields CASSPSSLAGGGDEQFF.

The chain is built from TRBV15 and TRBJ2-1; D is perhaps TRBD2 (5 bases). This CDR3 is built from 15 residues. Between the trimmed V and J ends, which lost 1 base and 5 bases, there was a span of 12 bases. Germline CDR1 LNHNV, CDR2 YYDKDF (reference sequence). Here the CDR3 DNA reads TGTGCCACCAGCAGAGTAAAGGACGGGAACAATGAGCAGTTCTTC. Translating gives CATSRVKDGNNEQFF.

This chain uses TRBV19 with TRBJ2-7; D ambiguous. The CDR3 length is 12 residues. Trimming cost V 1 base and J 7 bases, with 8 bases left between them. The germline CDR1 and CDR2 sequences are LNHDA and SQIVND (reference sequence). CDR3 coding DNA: TGTGCCAGTAGTATAGGTCACGGGGAGCAGTACTTC. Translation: CASSIGHGEQYF.

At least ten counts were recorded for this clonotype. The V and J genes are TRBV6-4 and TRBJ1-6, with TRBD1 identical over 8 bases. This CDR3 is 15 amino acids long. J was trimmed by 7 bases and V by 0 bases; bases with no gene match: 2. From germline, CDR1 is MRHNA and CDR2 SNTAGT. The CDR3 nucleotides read TGTGCCAGCAGTGACTCGTCAGGGGGCAATTCACCCCTCCACTTT. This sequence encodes CASSDSSGGNSPLHF.

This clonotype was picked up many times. As DNA, the CDR3 is TGTGCCAGCAGTTTACAGAGCAATCAGCCCCAGCATTTT. Protein product: CASSLQSNQPQHF. The genes are TRBV27 and TRBJ1-5; D not certain. V lost 2 bases and J lost 1, with 3 bases in between. In germline, CDR1 is MNHEY, CDR2 SMNVEV (reference sequence). The CDR3 is 13 residues long.

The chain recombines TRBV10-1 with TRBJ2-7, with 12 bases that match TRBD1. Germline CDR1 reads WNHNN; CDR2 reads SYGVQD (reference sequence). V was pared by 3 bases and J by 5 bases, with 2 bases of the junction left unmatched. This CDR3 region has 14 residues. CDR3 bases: TGCGCCAGCAGTGATGGGACAGGGGGCCACGAGCAGTACTTC. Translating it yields CASSDGTGGHEQYF.

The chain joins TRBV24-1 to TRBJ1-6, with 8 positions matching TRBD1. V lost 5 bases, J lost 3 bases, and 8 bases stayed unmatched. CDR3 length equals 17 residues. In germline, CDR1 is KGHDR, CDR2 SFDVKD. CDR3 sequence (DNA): TGTGCCACCAGTGTTGAGTCAGGGGGCTTCTATAATTCACCCCTCCACTTT. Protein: CATSVESGGFYNSPLHF.

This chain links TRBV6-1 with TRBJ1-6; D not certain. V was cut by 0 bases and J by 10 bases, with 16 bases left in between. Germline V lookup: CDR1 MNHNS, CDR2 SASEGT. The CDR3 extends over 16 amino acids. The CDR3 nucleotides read TGTGCCAGCAGTGAAGCGATCGGACCGGGAGGGTCACCCCTCCACTTT. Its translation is CASSEAIGPGGSPLHF.

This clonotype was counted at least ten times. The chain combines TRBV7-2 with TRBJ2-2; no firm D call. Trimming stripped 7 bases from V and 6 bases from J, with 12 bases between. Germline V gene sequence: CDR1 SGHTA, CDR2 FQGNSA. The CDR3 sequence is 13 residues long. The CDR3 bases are TGTGCCAGCACCGCCCCGGAAGCCGGGGAGCTGTTTTTT. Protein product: CASTAPEAGELFF.

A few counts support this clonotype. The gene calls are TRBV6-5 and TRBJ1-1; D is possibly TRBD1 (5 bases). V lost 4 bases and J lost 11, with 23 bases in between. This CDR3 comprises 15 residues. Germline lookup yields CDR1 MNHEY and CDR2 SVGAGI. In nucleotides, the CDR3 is TGTGCCAGCAGTTCAGCTAGACAGTACCCTCATGAGGCTTTCTTT. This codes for CASSSARQYPHEAFF.